This TCR beta chain was sequenced for a study of blood T cell repertoires in COVID-19. Germline CDR1 is KGHSH and CDR2 is LQKENI. Trimming shortened V by 3 bases and J by 6 bases, and 27 bases separated the two germline ends. The CDR3 has 19 amino acids. The authors' processing: By means of reference gene primer amplification, nucleated cell counts were estimated. This table comes from immunoSEQ multiplex PCR, and its TCRdb copy is limited to in-frame clones, with some not included. That table furnishes V, J and clone size, whereas the DNA furnished D and trimming. The table lists more than 80,000 clones, around nine tenths of them singletons, with 11% in the top ten.

This sequence was found in a man older than 75 with acute or convalescent COVID-19. The genes are TRBV18 and TRBJ2-1, with D possibly being TRBD1 (6 bases). Sequencing used peripheral blood. The CDR3 here is CASSPPPQIRGGYGNEQFF. The CDR3 DNA sequence: TGTGCCAGCTCACCCCCTCCCCAGATACGAGGGGGATATGGCAATGAGCAGTTCTTC.